A single sample is the source of the 9 T cell receptor beta chains below, sequenced in a study of blood T cell repertoires in COVID-19. Method: immunoSEQ multiplex PCR; TCRdb's copy keeps in-frame clones and lacks some. The data hold roughly 200,000 clones, with 87% observed a single time. Sequenced sample: peripheral blood. These receptors originate from a man aged 55 to 69 with active or convalescent COVID-19.

The chain links TRBV7-8 to TRBJ1-2; weak D call: TRBD1 (5 bases). Looked up from germline, CDR1 is SGHVS and CDR2 is FQNEAQ. The CDR3 has 13 residues. V gave up 4 bases and J gave up 8 bases, with 14 bases separating them. CDR3 residues: CASSSDIRSGYTF. In DNA, the CDR3 is TGTGCCAGCAGCTCGGACATCCGCTCCGGCTACACCTTC. The full variable domain, rest sourced from reference TRBV7-8 and TRBJ1-2, is GAGVSQSPRYKVAKRGQDVALRCDPISGHVSLFWYQQALGQGPEFLTYFQNEAQLDKSGLPSDRFFAERPEGSVSTLKIQRTQQEDSAVYLCASSSDIRSGYTFGSGTRLTVV.

Only a few counts were recorded for this clone. This sequence joins TRBV11-2 and TRBJ2-2; a weak D match, TRBD2 (6 bases). This CDR3 contains 16 residues. Germline CDR1 SGHAT, CDR2 FQNNGV. With 7 bases removed from V and 0 bases from J, the gap between germline ends came to 15 bases. The CDR3 spells CASKSGVLANTGELFF. CDR3 DNA sequence: TGTGCCAGCAAGTCGGGGGTGCTCGCGAACACCGGGGAGCTGTTTTTT.

The chain has TRBV7-3 and TRBJ2-2; TRBD2 matches at 11 bases. Germline values: CDR1 SGHTA, CDR2 FQGTGA. CDR3 length: 17 amino acids. V lost 3 bases to trimming and J lost 5 bases; unmatched junction nucleotides: 8. CDR3 sequence: CASSFLAGGPSTGELFF. The CDR3 DNA reads TGTGCCAGCAGCTTTCTAGCGGGGGGCCCGAGTACCGGGGAGCTGTTTTTT.

The rearrangement joins TRBV9 to TRBJ2-2; D perhaps matches TRBD1 (5 bases). Germline V CDR1 and CDR2: SGDLS, YYNGEE. V lost 1 base and J 1 base, leaving 8 bases between the germline ends. The CDR3 length is 15 residues. The CDR3 nucleotides read TGTGCCAGCAGCGTATTGGGGCAGAACACCGGGGAGCTGTTTTTT. As protein: CASSVLGQNTGELFF.

The chain employs TRBV6-5 and TRBJ1-1; no reliable D call. V shed 6 bases and J shed 0 bases, with 11 bases lying between them. From germline, CDR1 is MNHEY and CDR2 SVGAGI. There are 14 residues in the CDR3. The CDR3: CASRQDNLNTEAFF. The CDR3 coding sequence is TGTGCCAGCAGACAAGACAACTTGAACACTGAAGCTTTCTTT.

On this clone itself: The sample contains more than one DNA sequence encoding this CDR3. V gene TRBV6-5 combines with J gene TRBJ1-5, with TRBD1 matching 8 bases. The germline CDR1 and CDR2 sequences are MNHEY and SVGAGI. The trim removed 6 bases at V and 4 bases at J, leaving 8 bases unmatched. CDR3 length: 15 residues. CDR3 amino acids: CASRGQGAGNQPQHF. DNA of the CDR3: TGTGCCAGCAGGGGTCAGGGGGCAGGAAATCAGCCCCAGCATTTT.

V usage is TRBV4-1 and J usage is TRBJ1-2; tentative D call: TRBD1 (6 bases). Germline V gene lookup returns CDR1 MGHRA and CDR2 YSYEKL. Trimming stripped 0 bases from V and 7 bases from J, with 15 bases between. CDR3 length: 15 amino acids. This CDR3 reads CASSQDGTTLGGYTF. Here the CDR3 DNA reads TGCGCCAGCAGCCAAGATGGGACAACCCTCGGTGGCTACACCTTC.

The chain is built from TRBV24-1 and TRBJ1-5; 7 nucleotides match TRBD1. This CDR3 region has 16 residues. V lost 5 bases and J lost 1; bases outside the gene matches: 7. Germline CDR1 and CDR2: KGHDR and SFDVKD. CDR3 DNA: TGTGCCACCAGTGGCCCTCAGGGGGTCAGCAATCAGCCCCAGCATTTT. Translation gives CATSGPQGVSNQPQHF.

J is TRBJ2-4 and V is TRBV15; 7 bases match TRBD1. This CDR3 region has 14 residues. V gave up 1 base and J gave up 9 bases; unmatched junction bases: 6. The germline CDR1 and CDR2 sequences are LNHNV and YYDKDF (reference sequence). CDR3 in amino acids: CATSRVDRAGIQYF. As DNA, the CDR3 is TGTGCCACCAGCAGAGTAGACAGGGCCGGCATTCAGTACTTC.